This is a list of T cell receptor beta chains from one sample in a study of T cells in Graves' hyperthyroidism and ophthalmopathy. One entry per CDR3 protein, called by TCRdb with MiXCR from the multiplex PCR reads. The profile shows some 400,000 distinct CDR3 sequences, roughly 19% of them singletons. What was sequenced was blood. Every receptor here comes from a woman between 18 and 29 years old with Graves' hyperthyroidism. CDR3s include the opening cysteine and the closing phenylalanine or tryptophan. Fields, in order: V gene, D gene, J gene, clone size, CDR3 DNA, CDR3 protein. The D gene is left open where the match is weak. Expanded clones get a size class; other rows say once, few or many, or leave the size out.

v_call: TRBV13
d_call: -
j_call: TRBJ1-6
clone_size: few
cdr3_nt: TGTGCCAGCAGCTTAGGACGCGGGTTGAGTTCACCCCTCCACTTT
cdr3_aa: CASSLGRGLSSPLHF

v_call: TRBV5-1
d_call: TRBD1
j_call: TRBJ1-1
clone_size: -
cdr3_nt: TGCGCCAGCAGCCTAGGACAGGGATCTTACACTGAAGCTTTCTTT
cdr3_aa: CASSLGQGSYTEAFF

v_call: TRBV2
d_call: TRBD1
j_call: TRBJ1-4
clone_size: many
cdr3_nt: TGTGCCAGCAGTGTACAGGGGGCTCAGGAAAAACTGTTTTTT
cdr3_aa: CASSVQGAQEKLFF

v_call: TRBV24-1
d_call: TRBD2
j_call: TRBJ2-5
clone_size: many
cdr3_nt: TGTGCCACCAGTGACTCAACTAGCGGGAGTTACCAAGAGACCCAGTACTTC
cdr3_aa: CATSDSTSGSYQETQYF

v_call: TRBV12-5
d_call: TRBD1
j_call: TRBJ1-1
clone_size: many
cdr3_nt: TGTGCTAGTGGTGCCCCGGACAGGGCTGAAGCTTTCTTT
cdr3_aa: CASGAPDRAEAFF

v_call: TRBV4-1
d_call: -
j_call: TRBJ1-3
clone_size: -
cdr3_nt: TGCGCCAGCAGCCAAGAACACAGGCTAAACACCATATATTTT
cdr3_aa: CASSQEHRLNTIYF

v_call: TRBV25-1
d_call: -
j_call: TRBJ2-2
clone_size: many
cdr3_nt: TGTGCCAGCAGTGAGCAGGGAGGAGGCTTCGGGGAGCTGTTTTTT
cdr3_aa: CASSEQGGGFGELFF

v_call: TRBV28
d_call: -
j_call: TRBJ1-1
clone_size: many
cdr3_nt: TGTGCCAGCAGTTTGACCGGGGCCACTGAAGCTTTCTTT
cdr3_aa: CASSLTGATEAFF

v_call: TRBV6-2/TRBV6-3
d_call: -
j_call: TRBJ2-7
clone_size: many
cdr3_nt: TGTGCCAGCAGTTACCAAGTGGAGGGGGTCTACGAGCAGTACTTC
cdr3_aa: CASSYQVEGVYEQYF

v_call: TRBV7-2
d_call: -
j_call: TRBJ2-7
clone_size: -
cdr3_nt: TGTGCCAGCAGCTGGGGTTTGTCCTACGAGCAGTACTTC
cdr3_aa: CASSWGLSYEQYF

v_call: TRBV24-1
d_call: TRBD1
j_call: TRBJ2-2
clone_size: many
cdr3_nt: TGTGCCACCAGTGACGCCGGGACAGGGGTTTCCGGGGAGCTGTTTTTT
cdr3_aa: CATSDAGTGVSGELFF

v_call: TRBV5-6
d_call: TRBD1
j_call: TRBJ2-7
clone_size: many
cdr3_nt: TGTGCCAGCAGCAAAGGGACAGGGTTCGGTTTCGGCGAGCAGTACTTC
cdr3_aa: CASSKGTGFGFGEQYF

v_call: TRBV20-1
d_call: -
j_call: TRBJ1-5
clone_size: many
cdr3_nt: TGCAGTGCTAGAGATCGCGTATCTGGGGGCAATCAGCCCCAGCATTTT
cdr3_aa: CSARDRVSGGNQPQHF

v_call: TRBV6-1
d_call: -
j_call: TRBJ1-2
clone_size: -
cdr3_nt: TGTGCCACCAAGACAGCCACTGGGGATGGCTACACCTTC
cdr3_aa: CATKTATGDGYTF

v_call: TRBV28
d_call: -
j_call: TRBJ1-2
clone_size: -
cdr3_nt: TGTGCCAGCAGTATCAACAGCTATGGCTACACCTTC
cdr3_aa: CASSINSYGYTF

v_call: TRBV6-1
d_call: TRBD1
j_call: TRBJ1-1
clone_size: once
cdr3_nt: TGTGCCAGCACCGGACCGGGACAGGGGGCCTTTTCCACTGAAGCTTTCTTT
cdr3_aa: CASTGPGQGAFSTEAFF

v_call: TRBV6-5
d_call: TRBD2
j_call: TRBJ2-5
clone_size: many
cdr3_nt: TGTGCCAGCAGCGTTCTCGGGGGGGACCAAGAGACCCAGTACTTC
cdr3_aa: CASSVLGGDQETQYF

v_call: TRBV27
d_call: -
j_call: TRBJ1-1
clone_size: many
cdr3_nt: TGTGCCAGCAGCAGACCCCCGCTGGCAGGGACTGAAGCTTTCTTT
cdr3_aa: CASSRPPLAGTEAFF

v_call: TRBV12-3/TRBV12-4
d_call: -
j_call: TRBJ1-2
clone_size: -
cdr3_nt: TGTGCCAGCAGTTTAGTTGTGGGGGCTAACTATGGCTACACCTTC
cdr3_aa: CASSLVVGANYGYTF

v_call: TRBV15
d_call: -
j_call: TRBJ2-5
clone_size: many
cdr3_nt: TGTGCCACCAGCAGAGGTGTCCAAGAGACCCAGTACTTC
cdr3_aa: CATSRGVQETQYF

v_call: TRBV20-1
d_call: TRBD2
j_call: TRBJ2-5
clone_size: many
cdr3_nt: TGCAGTGCTAGACCGCTAGCGGGGGAGACCCAGTACTTC
cdr3_aa: CSARPLAGETQYF

v_call: TRBV18
d_call: -
j_call: TRBJ1-1
clone_size: many
cdr3_nt: TGTGCCAGCTCACCACCGGAAAAACAGGGCGCTGAAGCTTTCTTT
cdr3_aa: CASSPPEKQGAEAFF

v_call: TRBV12-3/TRBV12-4
d_call: -
j_call: TRBJ2-7
clone_size: -
cdr3_nt: TGTGCCAGCGGACCCCGGGACGGAACCTACGAGCAATACTTC
cdr3_aa: CASGPRDGTYEQYF

v_call: TRBV12-3/TRBV12-4
d_call: -
j_call: TRBJ2-2
clone_size: many
cdr3_nt: TGTGCCAGCAGTTTCCTGACAGACACCGGGGAGCTGTTTTTT
cdr3_aa: CASSFLTDTGELFF

v_call: TRBV27
d_call: TRBD2
j_call: TRBJ2-5
clone_size: many
cdr3_nt: TGTGCCAGCAGTCCGACTAGCGGTGAGACCCAGTACTTC
cdr3_aa: CASSPTSGETQYF

v_call: TRBV30
d_call: TRBD1
j_call: TRBJ1-1
clone_size: many
cdr3_nt: TGTGCCTTCTCCTGGGACCTGAGACAGGGGACCGAAGCTTTCTTT
cdr3_aa: CAFSWDLRQGTEAFF

v_call: TRBV15
d_call: TRBD2
j_call: TRBJ2-7
clone_size: many
cdr3_nt: TGTGCCACCAGCAGGAAGCGGACTAGCGGGGGCTCCTACGAGCAGTACTTC
cdr3_aa: CATSRKRTSGGSYEQYF

v_call: TRBV9
d_call: -
j_call: TRBJ1-2
clone_size: few
cdr3_nt: TGTGCCAGCAGCGTCCTGACCGAGCCCGCAGGGGGCTACACCTTC
cdr3_aa: CASSVLTEPAGGYTF

v_call: TRBV25-1
d_call: -
j_call: TRBJ1-1
clone_size: many
cdr3_nt: TGTGCCAGCAGTGCGACAGGTTACGGCACTGAAGCTTTCTTT
cdr3_aa: CASSATGYGTEAFF

v_call: TRBV6-1
d_call: -
j_call: TRBJ2-5
clone_size: many
cdr3_nt: TGTGCCAGCAGTGAATCCCAGATTCTCCAAGAGACCCAGTACTTC
cdr3_aa: CASSESQILQETQYF

v_call: TRBV25-1
d_call: -
j_call: TRBJ2-5
clone_size: few
cdr3_nt: TGTGCCAGCAGTGACCCCGGGCAGACCCAGTACTTC
cdr3_aa: CASSDPGQTQYF

v_call: TRBV2
d_call: -
j_call: TRBJ1-5
clone_size: -
cdr3_nt: TGTGCCAGCAGAGGAAACAGGGTCCTTAGCAATCAGCCTCAGCATTTT
cdr3_aa: CASRGNRVLSNQPQHF

v_call: TRBV11-2
d_call: -
j_call: TRBJ1-1
clone_size: many
cdr3_nt: TGTGCCAGCAGCTTAGACGGCACTGAAGCTTTCTTT
cdr3_aa: CASSLDGTEAFF

v_call: TRBV12-3/TRBV12-4
d_call: -
j_call: TRBJ2-7
clone_size: many
cdr3_nt: TGTGCCAGCAGCCAATCAGGTGTCTGGGGGCAGTACTTC
cdr3_aa: CASSQSGVWGQYF

v_call: TRBV20-1
d_call: TRBD2
j_call: TRBJ2-4
clone_size: few
cdr3_nt: TGCAGTGCCGCCTACGGGGGGGCCAAAAACATTCAGTACTTC
cdr3_aa: CSAAYGGAKNIQYF

v_call: TRBV30
d_call: TRBD2
j_call: TRBJ2-7
clone_size: many
cdr3_nt: TGTGCCTGGCGAGCGGGGGCTATGAACGAGCAGTACTTC
cdr3_aa: CAWRAGAMNEQYF

v_call: TRBV15
d_call: -
j_call: TRBJ1-3
clone_size: many
cdr3_nt: TGTGCAGCTACAGGCGCCTCTGGAAACACCATATATTTT
cdr3_aa: CAATGASGNTIYF

v_call: TRBV6-5
d_call: -
j_call: TRBJ1-1
clone_size: many
cdr3_nt: TGTGCCAGCAGTAACGGACTCCTGAACACTGAAGCTTTCTTT
cdr3_aa: CASSNGLLNTEAFF

v_call: TRBV2
d_call: -
j_call: TRBJ2-7
clone_size: many
cdr3_nt: TGTGCCAGCACATTAATAAATAACGAGCAGTACTTC
cdr3_aa: CASTLINNEQYF

v_call: TRBV10-3
d_call: -
j_call: TRBJ1-3
clone_size: many
cdr3_nt: TGTGCCACCGCACAGGGATCAGGAAACACCATATATTTT
cdr3_aa: CATAQGSGNTIYF